Presented here are 32 T cell receptor beta chains from one specimen sequenced in a study of OX40 agonist ivuxolimab in advanced cancers. Clones were read by immunoSEQ multiplex PCR, and TCRdb kept only the in-frame ones, dropping some. The sample lists roughly 62,000 clones; 84% were seen once. The specimen was CD4+ or CD8+ T cells sorted from blood, collected in a trial of the OX40 agonist ivuxolimab. The origin of the receptors is an adult with an advanced solid tumor such as melanoma, head and neck, liver or kidney cancer.

J is TRBJ2-3 and V is TRBV5-4; 9 bases are a match to TRBD2. Germline loops: CDR1 SGHNT, CDR2 YYREEE (reference sequence). V lost 0 bases, J lost 1 base, and 3 bases stayed unmatched. The CDR3 contains 16 residues. CDR3 in DNA: TGTGCCAGCAGCTTGGCCGCGGGGGGGGGCACAGATACGCAGTATTTT. Translating it yields CASSLAAGGGTDTQYF.

This clone appeared once. This sequence joins TRBV7-2 and TRBJ1-1; D not certain. CDR1 is SGHTA and CDR2 is FQGNSA in the germline V gene. The CDR3 sequence is 13 residues long. Trimming cost V 3 bases and J 4 bases, with 9 bases left between them. The CDR3 DNA is TGTGCCAGCAGCTTTAAAGTCTCCACTGAAGCTTTCTTT. Translating gives CASSFKVSTEAFF. Based on the CDR3 plus reference TRBV7-2 and TRBJ1-1, the full variable domain is GAGVSQSPSNKVTEKGKDVELRCDPISGHTALYWYRQSLGQGLEFLIYFQGNSAPDKSGLPSDRFSAERTGGSVSTLTIQRTQQEDSAVYLCASSFKVSTEAFFGQGTRLTVV.

This clone was seen a few times. The genes are TRBV11-2 and TRBJ2-3; 11 bases map to TRBD2. This CDR3 region has 16 residues. The V gene end was trimmed by 5 bases and the J gene end by 2 bases; junction bases not matched to a gene: 6. CDR1 and CDR2 (germline): SGHAT, FQNNGV. CDR3 nucleotides: TGTGCCAGCAGCCCCCCTAGCGGGGGGCCCACAGATACGCAGTATTTT. Translating gives CASSPPSGGPTDTQYF.

This chain links TRBV5-1 with TRBJ1-5; TRBD1 aligns across 7 bases. Germline-derived CDR1 and CDR2 are SGHRS and YFSETQ. The trim removed 0 bases at V and 6 bases at J, leaving 3 bases unmatched. The CDR3 has 14 amino acids. This CDR3 is CASSLDSGGQPQHF. CDR3 nucleotide sequence: TGCGCCAGCAGCTTGGATTCAGGGGGTCAGCCCCAGCATTTT.

The chain employs TRBV11-2 and TRBJ2-7; D remains ambiguous. This CDR3 has 13 residues. Trimming removed 5 bases at V and 2 bases at J, with 10 bases between. CDR1 and CDR2 (germline): SGHAT, FQNNGV. The CDR3 DNA follows: TGTGCCAGCAGCCCCAACAAGCCCTACGAGCAGTACTTC. Its protein is CASSPNKPYEQYF.

This clone came up once. The chain carries TRBV21-1 and TRBJ2-2; the D call of TRBD1 is as the table states it, not checked on the DNA. TRBV21-1 is flagged as a pseudogene. CDR3 size: 14 residues. The CDR3 spells CAPRGTGIPGELFF. The CDR3 nucleotides read TGTGCCCCACGGGGGACAGGGATCCCCGGGGAGCTGTTTTTT.

The chain combines TRBV6-5 with TRBJ2-1; D remains unclear. Germline V gene data show CDR1 as MNHEY and CDR2 as SVGAGI. V gave up 6 bases and J gave up 10 bases, with 13 bases separating them. The CDR3 has 12 residues. Here the CDR3 reads CASSRVAGEQFF. The CDR3 nucleotides are TGTGCCAGCAGCCGGGTGGCAGGCGAGCAGTTCTTC.

V and J are TRBV2 and TRBJ1-1, with D possibly matching TRBD1 (6 bases). CDR1 is SNHLY and CDR2 is FYNNEI in the germline V gene. With 6 bases removed from V and 1 base from J, the gap between germline ends came to 9 bases. This CDR3 contains 13 residues. The CDR3, as DNA: TGTGCCAGCAGCCGGGACACGAACACTGAAGCTTTCTTT. Residues: CASSRDTNTEAFF.

The chain uses TRBV5-4 and TRBJ2-7; TRBD2 is a possible D gene (6 bases). CDR3 size: 13 residues. Germline lookup yields CDR1 SGHNT and CDR2 YYREEE (reference sequence). Between the trimmed V and J ends, which lost 5 bases and 3 bases, there was a span of 12 bases. In DNA form, the CDR3 reads TGTGCCAGCAGTACGGGACTGGGCTACGAGCAGTACTTC. Translating it yields CASSTGLGYEQYF.

V usage is TRBV6-1 and J usage is TRBJ2-7; D is unresolved. Germline V gene lookup returns CDR1 MNHNS and CDR2 SASEGT. CDR3 size: 15 residues. V lost 2 bases to trimming and J lost 0 bases, with 11 bases between them. CDR3 DNA: TGTGCCAGCAGTGAATCAGGTTGGAGCTCCTACGAGCAGTACTTC. Protein product: CASSESGWSSYEQYF.

The chain couples TRBV19 to TRBJ1-1; a possible D gene is TRBD1 (6 bases). Germline loops: CDR1 LNHDA, CDR2 SQIVND (reference sequence). The CDR3 is 14 residues long. Deletions cut 3 bases from V and 0 bases from J, with 8 bases between. CDR3 in amino acids: CASSIQGLNTEAFF. Here the CDR3 DNA reads TGTGCCAGTAGTATTCAGGGGCTGAACACTGAAGCTTTCTTT.

The chain uses TRBV19 and TRBJ1-2; tentative D call: TRBD1 (6 bases). Trimming pared 5 bases from V and 3 bases from J, leaving 10 bases between. The CDR3 runs to 13 residues. Germline V gives CDR1 LNHDA, CDR2 SQIVND (reference sequence). The CDR3 DNA reads as TGTGCCAGTAGTTGGGGGCAGGACTATGGCTACACCTTC. It specifies CASSWGQDYGYTF. The full variable domain, completed using reference TRBV19 and TRBJ1-2, is DGGITQSPKYLFRKEGQNVTLSCEQNLNHDAMYWYRQDPGQGLRLIYYSQIVNDFQKGDIAEGYSVSREKKESFPLTVTSAQKNPTAFYLCASSWGQDYGYTFGSGTRLTVV.

The chain recombines TRBV11-2 with TRBJ2-7; 7 bases are a match to TRBD1. Germline V CDR1 and CDR2: SGHAT, FQNNGV. The CDR3 sequence is 16 residues long. The trim removed 5 bases at V and 0 bases at J, leaving 10 bases unmatched. The CDR3 loop reads CASSHIFQGDSYEQYF. The CDR3 DNA follows: TGTGCCAGCAGCCACATATTTCAGGGGGACTCCTACGAGCAGTACTTC.

The chain uses TRBV19 and TRBJ1-1, with D possibly being TRBD1 (5 bases). The CDR3 is 16 residues long. Germline CDR1 LNHDA, CDR2 SQIVND (reference sequence). V dropped 6 bases and J dropped 0 bases, with 17 bases sitting between them. The DNA of the CDR3 is TGTGCCAGTAGGCCCCCCCACGCAGGGATGAACACTGAAGCTTTCTTT. Translating it yields CASRPPHAGMNTEAFF.

This rearrangement joins TRBV5-6 to TRBJ2-2, with 8 bases aligning to TRBD1. Trimming at V came to 2 bases and at J to 6 bases, leaving 6 bases not matched to a gene. Germline V gives CDR1 SGHDT, CDR2 YYEEEE. CDR3 length: 15 amino acids. The CDR3 DNA follows: TGTGCCAGCAGCTTCAGCCGACAGGGGCCCGGGGAGCTGTTTTTT. It specifies CASSFSRQGPGELFF. The full variable domain, in which reference TRBV5-6 and TRBJ2-2 provide the parts outside the CDR3, is DAGVTQSPTHLIKTRGQQVTLRCSPKSGHDTVSWYQQALGQGPQFIFQYYEEEERQRGNFPDRFSGHQFPNYSSELNVNALLLGDSALYLCASSFSRQGPGELFFGEGSRLTVL.

This clone was seen only a few times. The rearrangement joins TRBV5-1 to TRBJ1-6; D call uncertain. This CDR3 has 13 amino acids. Germline V CDR1 and CDR2: SGHRS, YFSETQ. Trimming removed 0 bases from V and 8 bases from J, with 6 bases in between. CDR3 nucleotide sequence: TGCGCCAGCAGCTTGGCCCCTGATTCACCCCTCCACTTT. It translates to CASSLAPDSPLHF.

V gene TRBV6-6 combines with J gene TRBJ2-2; TRBD2 matches 8 bases. Germline trimming cut 6 bases from V and 7 bases from J; bases unmatched to any gene: 7. The CDR3 runs to 14 residues. Germline loops: CDR1 MNHNY, CDR2 SVGAGI (reference sequence). CDR3 in amino acids: CASRGRGGGGELFF. The CDR3 coding sequence is TGTGCCAGCAGGGGTCGGGGGGGCGGCGGGGAGCTGTTTTTT.

The chain employs TRBV14 and TRBJ2-7, with 7 bases matching TRBD1. There are 16 residues in the CDR3. The V segment lost 2 bases and the J segment 1 base; nucleotides outside the gene matches: 8. Germline-derived CDR1 and CDR2 are SGHDN and FVKESK. The CDR3 sequence: CASSQRGTAKSYEQYF. For the CDR3, the DNA is TGTGCCAGCAGCCAAAGAGGGACAGCAAAATCCTACGAGCAGTACTTC.

J is TRBJ2-5 and V is TRBV9; either TRBD1 or TRBD2 may fit D (6 bases each). The length of the CDR3 is 15 residues. In germline, CDR1 is SGDLS, CDR2 YYNGEE. Deletions cut 6 bases from V and 0 bases from J, with 15 bases between. CDR3 protein: CASNQGGPYQETQYF. The CDR3 region has the DNA TGTGCCAGCAACCAAGGGGGGCCATACCAAGAGACCCAGTACTTC. Combining the CDR3 with reference TRBV9 and TRBJ2-5 gives the whole variable domain DSGVTQTPKHLITATGQRVTLRCSPRSGDLSVYWYQQSLDQGLQFLIQYYNGEERAKGNILERFSAQQFPDLHSELNLSSLELGDSALYFCASNQGGPYQETQYFGPGTRLLVL.

The chain carries TRBV18 and TRBJ2-2, with D perhaps assigned TRBD1 or TRBD2 (6 bases each). The CDR3 sequence is 17 residues long. The V end lost 1 base, the J end lost 1 base, and 13 bases lay between the germline ends. Germline V lookup: CDR1 KGHSH, CDR2 LQKENI. Written as DNA, the CDR3 is TGTGCCAGCTCACCACGTTTGGAGGGGGTGAACACCGGGGAGCTGTTTTTT. Its protein product is CASSPRLEGVNTGELFF.

This clone ranks as medium-sized. This sequence joins TRBV4-3 and TRBJ1-4; D unclear. Germline lookup yields CDR1 LGHNA and CDR2 YSLEER. Trimming took 3 bases from V and 5 from J, leaving 10 bases between them. This CDR3 has 14 residues. The CDR3 spells CASSQTERNEKLFF. In DNA form, the CDR3 reads TGCGCCAGCAGCCAGACGGAGCGAAATGAAAAACTGTTTTTT.

This clone was detected only once. The chain recombines TRBV11-2 with TRBJ1-6; no clear D. V was pared by 2 bases and J by 9 bases, with 5 bases between. Germline lookup yields CDR1 SGHAT and CDR2 FQNNGV. The CDR3 sequence is 12 residues long. The CDR3 loop reads CASSLSSSPLHF. For the CDR3, the DNA is TGTGCCAGCAGCTTAAGTTCTTCACCCCTCCACTTT. Full variable domain (remainder filled in from reference TRBV11-2 and TRBJ1-6): EAGVAQSPRYKIIEKRQSVAFWCNPISGHATLYWYQQILGQGPKLLIQFQNNGVVDDSQLPKDRFSAERLKGVDSTLKIQPAKLEDSAVYLCASSLSSSPLHFGNGTRLTVT.

Note on this clone: The sample carries other DNA sequences with the same CDR3. The rearrangement links TRBV9 to TRBJ1-1; D is unresolved. The CDR3 length is 13 residues. V lost 0 bases and J 0 bases, leaving 3 bases between the germline ends. Germline CDR1 is SGDLS and CDR2 is YYNGEE. The CDR3 region has the DNA TGTGCCAGCAGCGTAGGCATGAACACTGAAGCTTTCTTT. Translated, it gives CASSVGMNTEAFF.

This chain links TRBV4-1 with TRBJ1-1, with 12 bases that match TRBD1. Germline CDR1 reads MGHRA; CDR2 reads YSYEKL. Trimming cost V 0 bases and J 6 bases; bases outside gene matches: 14. This CDR3 has 19 amino acids. The CDR3 DNA sequence: TGCGCCAGCAGCCAAGAGCCGGGACAGGGGGCTATTTCGAGGGCTGAAGCTTTCTTT. Residues: CASSQEPGQGAISRAEAFF.

This sequence joins TRBV11-2 and TRBJ2-3, with D maybe TRBD1 (5 bases). The CDR3 has 15 amino acids. V was clipped by 5 bases and J by 1 base, with 13 bases between them. Per germline, CDR1 SGHAT and CDR2 FQNNGV. The CDR3 spells CASSEQVIGTDTQYF. For the CDR3, the DNA is TGTGCCAGCAGCGAACAGGTGATTGGCACAGATACGCAGTATTTT.

The V and J genes are TRBV9 and TRBJ1-6, with TRBD1 matching over 8 bases. The CDR3 totals 14 residues. Germline CDR1 and CDR2: SGDLS and YYNGEE. V shed 2 bases and J 8 bases; nucleotides not matched to a gene: 3. CDR3 region: CASSVTGGDSPLHF. In nucleotides, the CDR3 is TGTGCCAGCAGCGTCACAGGGGGTGATTCACCCCTCCACTTT.

The chain uses TRBV7-9 and TRBJ2-7; TRBD2 matches at 9 bases. V dropped 5 bases and J dropped 3; count of bases not matched to a gene: 8. Per germline, CDR1 SEHNR and CDR2 FQNEAQ (reference sequence). This CDR3 has 15 amino acids. The CDR3 is CASSPQLAGHYEQYF. The CDR3 bases are TGTGCCAGCAGCCCACAACTAGCGGGTCACTACGAGCAGTACTTC.

The chain combines TRBV28 with TRBJ1-2; D not resolved. The germline V and J ends were trimmed by 1 base and 8 bases, with 8 bases remaining between them. The CDR3 has 12 residues. Germline lookup yields CDR1 MDHEN and CDR2 SYDVKM. CDR3 protein: CASSLFREGYTF. CDR3 DNA: TGTGCCAGCAGTTTATTCCGGGAAGGCTACACCTTC.

The rearrangement uses TRBV29-1 and TRBJ2-1, with TRBD1 identical over 8 bases. V dropped 3 bases and J dropped 6; count of bases not matched to a gene: 4. Germline V gene sequence: CDR1 SQVTM, CDR2 ANQGSEA. The CDR3 has 13 amino acids. The CDR3: CSVDRGTGNEQFF. In DNA form, the CDR3 reads TGCAGCGTTGACCGGGGGACAGGCAATGAGCAGTTCTTC.

The CDR3: CASSDFGPGNTIYF. The CDR3 bases are TGTGCCAGCAGTGACTTCGGGCCTGGAAACACCATATATTTT. The gene calls are TRBV2 and TRBJ1-3; no definite D call. V lost 3 bases to trimming and J lost 2 bases, with 8 bases between them. The CDR3 totals 14 residues. CDR1 is SNHLY, CDR2 FYNNEI, per germline. Using reference TRBV2 and TRBJ1-3 for the parts outside the CDR3, the full variable domain is EPEVTQTPSHQVTQMGQEVILRCVPISNHLYFYWYRQILGQKVEFLVSFYNNEISEKSEIFDDQFSVERPDGSNFTLKIRSTKLEDSAMYFCASSDFGPGNTIYFGEGSWLTVV.

The chain links TRBV6-5 to TRBJ1-2; 7 nucleotides line up with TRBD1. This CDR3 spans 14 amino acids. The V and J ends lost 2 bases and 8 bases, in that order; junction bases with no gene match: 8. Germline V gene sequence: CDR1 MNHEY, CDR2 SVGAGI. CDR3 nucleotide sequence: TGTGCCAGCAGTTACACAGGGGAAGTACGCGGCTACACCTTC. This sequence encodes CASSYTGEVRGYTF.

This clone was seen once. The V and J genes are TRBV28 and TRBJ1-2; D perhaps matches TRBD1 (5 bases). The V and J ends lost 3 bases and 4 bases respectively, with 9 bases between them. The V gene's germline CDR1 is MDHEN and CDR2 SYDVKM. The CDR3 contains 13 residues. The chain's CDR3 is CASSFGTTYGYTF. CDR3 in DNA: TGTGCCAGCAGTTTTGGGACGACCTATGGCTACACCTTC.